A single sample gave rise to the 25 T cell receptor beta chains below, sequenced in a study of T cell responses to AZD1222 COVID-19 vaccine. TCRdb's table, derived via immunoSEQ multiplex PCR, lists solely in-frame clones and lacks some. The top ten hold roughly 8.4% of the sample, which has 200,000 or so clones, approximately 94% seen once. Specimen: peripheral blood, collected on day 0 of AZD1222 vaccination. These receptors were collected from an adult in good health.

The gene calls are TRBV24-1 and TRBJ2-2; D is unclear. This CDR3 is built from 15 residues. The germline V gene encodes CDR1 KGHDR and CDR2 SFDVKD. Trimming pared 8 bases from V and 0 bases from J, leaving 12 bases between. The CDR3 here is CATTGVNANTGELFF. DNA of the CDR3: TGTGCCACCACAGGCGTCAACGCGAACACCGGGGAGCTGTTTTTT.

Of note for this clone: One end of the junction varies from germline; a read error may be responsible. The CDR3 loop reads CASSGSTGNSGYTF. The CDR3 region has the DNA TGTGCCAGCAGCGGCAGCACAGGGAACTCTGGCTACACCTTC. V and J are TRBV27 and TRBJ1-2; possible D gene TRBD1, 6 bases. This CDR3 spans 14 amino acids. Germline V CDR1 and CDR2: MNHEY, SMNVEV (reference sequence).

V and J are TRBV24-1 and TRBJ2-7; perhaps TRBD1 as D (5 bases). This CDR3 spans 15 amino acids. Germline V gene lookup returns CDR1 KGHDR and CDR2 SFDVKD. V was trimmed by 5 bases and J by 2 bases, leaving 15 bases between them. As DNA, the CDR3 is TGTGCCACCAGTGCCCCCGGACATTTCCCCTACGAGCAGTACTTC. It specifies CATSAPGHFPYEQYF.

The rearrangement links TRBV19 to TRBJ2-1, with TRBD2 matching over 8 bases. V gave up 9 bases and J gave up 3 bases; unmatched junction bases: 13. The germline V gene has CDR1 LNHDA and CDR2 SQIVND (reference sequence). CDR3 length: 16 amino acids. CDR3 nucleotides: TGTGCCAGCACTCCAACCACTAGCGGAATCTACAATGAGCAGTTCTTC. As protein: CASTPTTSGIYNEQFF.

The chain combines TRBV19 with TRBJ1-6, with D possibly TRBD1 on 5 matching bases. Germline CDR1 LNHDA, CDR2 SQIVND (reference sequence). V was pared by 5 bases and J by 3 bases, with 14 bases between. This CDR3 is built from 16 residues. CDR3 region: CASSFPGHGYNSPLHF. CDR3 DNA: TGTGCCAGTAGTTTTCCAGGACACGGCTATAATTCACCCCTCCACTTT.

This clone appeared a few times. Here the CDR3 reads CASNRGTYNEQFF. In nucleotides, the CDR3 is TGTGCCAGCAACAGGGGGACCTACAATGAGCAGTTCTTC. The rearrangement uses TRBV2 and TRBJ2-1, with 8 bases aligning to TRBD1. The trim removed 7 bases at V and 2 bases at J, leaving 1 base unmatched. The CDR3 runs to 13 residues. Germline CDR1 reads SNHLY; CDR2 reads FYNNEI. The whole variable domain, remainder taken from reference TRBV2 and TRBJ2-1, is EPEVTQTPSHQVTQMGQEVILRCVPISNHLYFYWYRQILGQKVEFLVSFYNNEISEKSEIFDDQFSVERPDGSNFTLKIRSTKLEDSAMYFCASNRGTYNEQFFGPGTRLTVL.

CDR3 sequence: CASRLVRGQRGNQPQHF. CDR3 in DNA: TGTGCAAGTCGCTTAGTCAGGGGGCAACGGGGCAATCAGCCCCAGCATTTT. The rearrangement links TRBV12-2 to TRBJ1-5; the table's D call, TRBD1, was not checked against the DNA. TRBV12-2 is flagged as a pseudogene. The CDR3 covers 17 residues.

The chain employs TRBV19 and TRBJ2-2; 7 bases are a match to TRBD1. J was trimmed by 0 bases and V by 8 bases; bases with no gene match: 6. The CDR3 totals 15 residues. Germline assignment: CDR1 LNHDA and CDR2 SQIVND (reference sequence). CDR3 nucleotides: TGTGCCAGTCAATTTGGGACAGCGAACACCGGGGAGCTGTTTTTT. It yields the protein CASQFGTANTGELFF.

This clone has a single count. This sequence joins TRBV19 and TRBJ1-5; no clear D. This CDR3 is 14 amino acids long. V lost 0 bases to trimming and J lost 0 bases, with 3 bases between them. Per the germline V gene, CDR1 is LNHDA and CDR2 is SQIVND (reference sequence). CDR3 nucleotides: TGTGCCAGTAGTATAGATCATAGCAATCAGCCCCAGCATTTT. Protein: CASSIDHSNQPQHF.

This clone appeared a few times. The chain is built from TRBV24-1 and TRBJ2-1; 12 bases are shared with TRBD1. CDR1 KGHDR and CDR2 SFDVKD come from the germline V gene. CDR3 size: 16 residues. Trimming cost V 5 bases and J 7 bases; bases outside gene matches: 8. The DNA of the CDR3 is TGTGCCACCAGTGCATCCGGGACAGGGGGCTGGAATGAGCAGTTCTTC. Protein product: CATSASGTGGWNEQFF.

The chain joins TRBV11-2 to TRBJ1-4, with D perhaps matching TRBD1 (6 bases). Germline V gives CDR1 SGHAT, CDR2 FQNNGV. The CDR3 covers 16 residues. V dropped 0 bases and J dropped 8 bases, with 16 bases sitting between them. The CDR3 bases are TGTGCCAGCAGCTTAGAGGGGGCAGGAAGAGGCGAAAAACTGTTTTTT. This translates into CASSLEGAGRGEKLFF.

This sequence joins TRBV7-3 and TRBJ2-5; tentative D call: TRBD2 (6 bases). Germline-derived CDR1 and CDR2 are SGHTA and FQGTGA. The CDR3 runs 15 residues. V gave up 2 bases and J gave up 5 bases, with 15 bases separating them. The CDR3 reads CASSLLARIGETQYF. CDR3 nucleotides: TGTGCCAGCAGCTTACTAGCGAGGATAGGCGAGACCCAGTACTTC. The full variable domain, completed using reference TRBV7-3 and TRBJ2-5, is GAGVSQTPSNKVTEKGKYVELRCDPISGHTALYWYRQSLGQGPEFLIYFQGTGAADDSGLPNDRFFAVRPEGSVSTLKIQRTERGDSAVYLCASSLLARIGETQYFGPGTRLLVL.

The V gene is TRBV19, the J gene TRBJ1-5, with 9 bases identical to TRBD1. The V segment lost 10 bases and the J segment 3 bases; nucleotides outside the gene matches: 7. This CDR3 spans 14 amino acids. The germline gives CDR1 LNHDA, CDR2 SQIVND (reference sequence). CDR3 bases: TGTGCCACCAAGACAGGGGGAAACAATCAGCCCCAGCATTTT. Protein sequence: CATKTGGNNQPQHF.

V gene TRBV6-5 combines with J gene TRBJ1-1; 8 bases are shared with TRBD1. The CDR3 extends over 14 amino acids. Trimming cost V 6 bases and J 5 bases; bases outside gene matches: 8. Per the germline V gene, CDR1 is MNHEY and CDR2 is SVGAGI. In nucleotides, the CDR3 is TGTGCCAGCAGAGACCAGGGGGCGTCGACTGAAGCTTTCTTT. Protein product: CASRDQGASTEAFF.

The V and J genes are TRBV7-8 and TRBJ2-7, with D hard to call. The CDR3 runs 13 residues. Germline loops: CDR1 SGHVS, CDR2 FQNEAQ. V lost 1 base, J lost 3 bases, and 7 bases lay in between. CDR3 region: CASSLEVVYEQYF. Written as DNA, the CDR3 is TGTGCCAGCAGCTTAGAAGTAGTCTACGAGCAGTACTTC. Full variable domain (missing parts from reference TRBV7-8 and TRBJ2-7): GAGVSQSPRYKVAKRGQDVALRCDPISGHVSLFWYQQALGQGPEFLTYFQNEAQLDKSGLPSDRFFAERPEGSVSTLKIQRTQQEDSAVYLCASSLEVVYEQYFGPGTRLTVT.

The J gene is TRBJ1-5, the V gene TRBV4-2, with D maybe TRBD1 (6 bases). Germline V gene data show CDR1 as LGHNA and CDR2 as YNFKEQ. Trimming removed 0 bases at V and 2 bases at J, with 11 bases between. This CDR3 region has 16 residues. The CDR3 region has the DNA TGTGCCAGCAGCCAAGATCGACAGGTTGGCAATCAGCCCCAGCATTTT. This translates into CASSQDRQVGNQPQHF.

The rearrangement uses TRBV5-5 and TRBJ2-6, with D possibly TRBD1 on 5 matching bases. V was clipped by 2 bases and J by 0 bases, with 18 bases between them. The germline gives CDR1 SGHKS, CDR2 YYEKEE (reference sequence). The CDR3 consists of 19 residues. DNA of the CDR3: TGTGCCAGCAGCTTCCGACAGACCAAAATAGGCTCTGGGGCCAACGTCCTGACTTTC. It translates to CASSFRQTKIGSGANVLTF.

This rearrangement joins TRBV5-1 to TRBJ1-6, with 7 bases lining up with TRBD1. V gave up 4 bases and J gave up 10 bases; unmatched junction bases: 8. CDR1 and CDR2 from the germline V gene are SGHRS and YFSETQ. The CDR3 runs to 14 residues. The CDR3 sequence: CASSHGQAGSPLHF. As DNA, the CDR3 is TGCGCCAGCAGCCACGGACAGGCTGGGTCACCCCTCCACTTT.

This clone was counted only a few times. The chain uses TRBV5-1 and TRBJ2-7; 12 positions agree with TRBD1. CDR3 length: 16 residues. The junction had 6 bases not matched to a gene; V was cut back by 0 bases and J by 5 bases. Germline V gene lookup returns CDR1 SGHRS and CDR2 YFSETQ. CDR3 DNA sequence: TGCGCCAGCAGCTTGGCCGGGGGGACAGGGGGCAACGAGCAGTACTTC. As protein: CASSLAGGTGGNEQYF.

The chain employs TRBV6-2 or TRBV6-3 and TRBJ2-5; D is possibly TRBD2 (6 bases). Looked up from germline, CDR1 is MNHEY and CDR2 is SVGEGT. Trimming stripped 5 bases from V and 3 bases from J, with 10 bases between. There are 13 residues in the CDR3. CDR3 DNA sequence: TGTGCCAGCAGTAAGGGACTTGAAGAGACCCAGTACTTC. Amino acids: CASSKGLEETQYF.

This chain links TRBV7-9 with TRBJ1-6; D remains unclear. This CDR3 contains 14 residues. Trimming removed 4 bases at V and 6 bases at J, with 10 bases between. Germline V gene sequence: CDR1 SEHNR, CDR2 FQNEAQ (reference sequence). CDR3 sequence reads: CASSSYPSNSPLHF. CDR3 sequence (DNA): TGTGCCAGCAGCTCGTATCCATCTAATTCACCCCTCCACTTT.

The chain is built from TRBV2 and TRBJ1-3; tentative D call: TRBD1 (6 bases). The CDR3 loop spans 16 amino acids. V shed 6 bases and J shed 0 bases, with 15 bases lying between them. Germline V CDR1 and CDR2: SNHLY, FYNNEI. The CDR3 protein is CASSPDGTTSGNTIYF. CDR3 coding DNA: TGTGCCAGCAGCCCCGACGGGACAACCTCTGGAAACACCATATATTTT.

The chain carries TRBV15 and TRBJ2-2; D not certain. V gave up 5 bases and J gave up 1 base, with 8 bases separating them. In germline, CDR1 is LNHNV, CDR2 YYDKDF (reference sequence). CDR3 length equals 14 residues. CDR3 sequence: CATSLRLNTGELFF. In nucleotides, the CDR3 is TGTGCCACCAGCCTCAGGCTGAACACCGGGGAGCTGTTTTTT.

The rearrangement joins TRBV7-9 to TRBJ1-1; D uncertain. The CDR3 is 12 residues long. V shed 8 bases and J shed 0 bases, with 7 bases lying between them. The germline V gene encodes CDR1 SEHNR and CDR2 FQNEAQ (reference sequence). In nucleotides, the CDR3 is TGTGCCAGCTGCGCCATGAACACTGAAGCTTTCTTT. Translation gives CASCAMNTEAFF.

J is TRBJ1-5 and V is TRBV4-1, with TRBD1 matching 9 bases. The CDR3 spans 16 residues. The J segment lost 6 bases and the V segment lost 0 bases, leaving 6 bases of the junction unmatched. CDR1 and CDR2 (germline): MGHRA, YSYEKL. CDR3: CASSQDPGQGTQPQHF. DNA for the CDR3: TGCGCCAGCAGCCAAGATCCCGGACAGGGGACTCAGCCCCAGCATTTT.